This T cell receptor beta chain was found in a study of cytomegalovirus exposure and HLA in healthy donors. There are 15 residues in the CDR3. Germline-derived CDR1 and CDR2 are SEHNR and FQNEAQ (reference sequence). V was pared by 1 base and J by 6 bases, with 12 bases between. Primers for the PCR totalled 60 Vbeta and 13 Jbeta. TCRdb's table, derived via immunoSEQ multiplex PCR, lists solely in-frame clones and lacks some. Counted here are some 45,000 clones, about two thirds occurring once; the ten biggest clones make up 3.4%. This clonotype originated in a woman aged 25-40 years in good health and CMV-seronegative. The rearrangement links TRBV7-9 to TRBJ2-2; a weak D match, TRBD2 (5 bases). Sequencing was done on a sample of PBMCs. CDR3: CASSLVGGFPGELFF. The CDR3 coding sequence is TGTGCCAGCAGCTTAGTCGGAGGCTTCCCCGGGGAGCTGTTTTTT.